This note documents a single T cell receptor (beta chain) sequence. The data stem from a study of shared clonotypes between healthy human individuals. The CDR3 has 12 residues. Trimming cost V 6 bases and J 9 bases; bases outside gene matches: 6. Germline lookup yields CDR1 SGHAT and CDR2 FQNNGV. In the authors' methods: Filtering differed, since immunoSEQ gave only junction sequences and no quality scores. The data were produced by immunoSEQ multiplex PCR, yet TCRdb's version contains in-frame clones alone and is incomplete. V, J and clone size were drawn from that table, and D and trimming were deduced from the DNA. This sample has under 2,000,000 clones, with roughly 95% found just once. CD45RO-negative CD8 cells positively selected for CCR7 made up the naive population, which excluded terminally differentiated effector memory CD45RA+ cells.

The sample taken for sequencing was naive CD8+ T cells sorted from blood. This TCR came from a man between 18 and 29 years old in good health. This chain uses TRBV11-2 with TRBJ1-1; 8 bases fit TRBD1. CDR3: CASSLDRVKAFF. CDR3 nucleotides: TGTGCCAGCAGTTTGGACAGGGTGAAAGCTTTCTTT.